The following is a T cell receptor beta chain sequence with its context. Its antigen is still unknown. Some clones are missing from TCRdb's copy, which holds only in-frame ones; the method was immunoSEQ multiplex PCR. The sample holds about 170,000 clones, roughly nine tenths seen once. Trimming left V 4 bases short and J 3 bases short, with 15 bases between. CDR3 size: 15 residues. Germline V CDR1 and CDR2: GTSNPN, SVGIG (reference sequence). This entry belongs to a study of cytomegalovirus exposure and HLA in healthy donors. Study-wide background: The same platform used for the approximately 670 first-cohort repertoires was also used for the approximately 120 validation repertoires, as a later analysis reported.

Separation from the approximately 670-subject first cohort characterized the roughly 120-subject validation cohort, to which the donors belonged. Study-level results: In vitro, three CMV-associated chains proved specific for CMV antigens.

Sequencing was done on a sample of PBMCs. The clonotype was recovered from a woman aged 30 to 39 in good health and CMV-seronegative. V is TRBV30 and J is TRBJ2-2; D is uncertain. The CDR3 DNA sequence: TGTGCCTGGAACCCACTGCGAGAAGACACCGGGGAGCTGTTTTTT. This translates into CAWNPLREDTGELFF.